These 17 T cell receptor beta chains came from one sample sequenced in a study of blood T cells in healthy people across ages. Primed by a sample-barcoded 5' primer and a J-beta primer mix, a second PCR proceeded for roughly 6 to 12 cycles. TCRdb independently ran MiXCR on the 5' RACE reads; one entry per CDR3 protein. The table lists roughly 1.9 million distinct CDR3 sequences, roughly 43% of them singletons. Material for sequencing was blood. The receptors come from a human donor in good health.

The gene calls are TRBV7-8 and TRBJ2-3; 9 bases align to TRBD1. J gave up 5 bases and V 6 bases, and 18 bases lay outside the gene matches. The CDR3 is 18 amino acids. Germline CDR1 and CDR2: SGHVS and FQNEAQ. The CDR3 nucleotides read TGTGCCAGCAGTCTAAAACTTATCGGGGACAGGGTACAAGATACGCAGTATTTT. Its protein is CASSLKLIGDRVQDTQYF.

This clonotype was seen only a few times. The DNA for the CDR3 is TGTGCCAGCAGCGGACAGGGAGGGAGGTATGGCTACACCTTC. It specifies CASSGQGGRYGYTF. The chain links TRBV12-3 or TRBV12-4 to TRBJ1-2, with 8 bases fitting TRBD1. The junction had 8 bases not matched to a gene; V was cut back by 6 bases and J by 5 bases. This CDR3 has 14 amino acids.

This chain uses TRBV20-1 with TRBJ1-6; 8 bases line up with TRBD1. The CDR3 has 15 residues. Germline V gene sequence: CDR1 DFQATT, CDR2 SNEGSKA (reference sequence). Unmatched junction bases numbered 10, after V lost 5 bases and J lost 7 bases. CDR3: CSAQGRQGQNSPLHF. The DNA for the CDR3 is TGCAGTGCTCAAGGAAGACAGGGGCAGAATTCACCCCTCCACTTT.

This clonotype was seen more than once but under ten times. The rearrangement links TRBV4-1 to TRBJ2-3; TRBD2 agrees at 13 bases. CDR1 and CDR2 (germline): MGHRA, YSYEKL. This CDR3 contains 17 residues. V was pared by 3 bases and J by 4 bases, with 7 bases of the junction left unmatched. The CDR3 bases are TGCGCCAGCAGCCAGACTAGCGGGGGGCTTTGGTCAGATACGCAGTATTTT. Protein sequence: CASSQTSGGLWSDTQYF.

This clonotype was recorded only once. The CDR3 loop reads CSATNTAGGSPLHF. CDR3 nucleotide sequence: TGCAGTGCCACGAACACAGCGGGTGGGTCACCCCTCCACTTT. This chain joins TRBV20-1 and TRBJ1-6; no clear D gene. Per the germline V gene, CDR1 is DFQATT and CDR2 is SNEGSKA (reference sequence). The CDR3 is 14 residues long. Trimming shortened V by 6 bases and J by 10 bases, and 19 bases separated the two germline ends.

This sequence joins TRBV4-3 and TRBJ2-3; D remains ambiguous. This CDR3 contains 14 residues. Trimming stripped 0 bases from V and 6 bases from J, with 10 bases between. Per germline, CDR1 LGHNA and CDR2 YSLEER. CDR3: CASSQEQLWDTQYF. For the CDR3, the DNA is TGCGCCAGCAGCCAAGAACAGTTGTGGGATACGCAGTATTTT.

The chain couples TRBV20-1 to TRBJ2-3; 11 bases match TRBD2. V was clipped by 6 bases and J by 2 bases; unmatched bases: 7. In germline, CDR1 is DFQATT, CDR2 SNEGSKA (reference sequence). This CDR3 contains 15 residues. The CDR3 sequence: CSALGLAENTDTQYF. CDR3 bases: TGCAGTGCCTTGGGACTAGCGGAAAACACAGATACGCAGTATTTT.

The chain is built from TRBV10-3 and TRBJ2-5; 9 nucleotides align to TRBD2. Gene TRBJ2-7 matches the end of the DNA better, so the J call may be wrong. The CDR3 extends over 13 amino acids. The germline CDR1 and CDR2 sequences are ENHRY and SYGVKD. CDR3 region: CASGRDPSGEQYF. Written as DNA, the CDR3 is TGTGCCAGCGGGAGGGACCCGAGCGGCGAGCAGTACTTC.

This clonotype came up a few times. The chain couples TRBV25-1 to TRBJ1-2; no firm D call. Per germline, CDR1 MGHDK and CDR2 SYGVNS. V lost 10 bases and J 5 bases, leaving 8 bases between the germline ends. The CDR3 length is 10 residues. CDR3 in DNA: TGTGCCACCAAGGAGTATGGCTACACCTTC. Translated, it gives CATKEYGYTF.

The rearrangement uses TRBV24-1 and TRBJ2-5, with no clear D. Germline V lookup: CDR1 KGHDR, CDR2 SFDVKD. The CDR3 length is 15 residues. The V end lost 3 bases, the J end lost 4 bases, and 14 bases lay between the germline ends. As DNA, the CDR3 is TGTGCCACCAGTGATCCCTCGGTACTCCGAGAGACCCAGTACTTC. Its protein product is CATSDPSVLRETQYF.

The V and J genes are TRBV12-3 or TRBV12-4 and TRBJ1-4; unclear D gene. This CDR3 is 14 amino acids long. Trimming took off 3 bases at V and 2 bases at J, with 7 bases between the two ends. This chain's CDR3 is CASSLWSTNEKLFF. DNA for the CDR3: TGTGCCAGCAGTTTGTGGAGTACTAATGAAAAACTGTTTTTT.

The V call is TRBV28, the J call TRBJ2-3; D tentatively reads TRBD1 or TRBD2 (6 bases each). V lost 5 bases and J 4 bases, leaving 19 bases between the germline ends. This CDR3 has 16 residues. Germline V gives CDR1 MDHEN, CDR2 SYDVKM. CDR3 sequence: CASSHLGGRSSDTQYF. The CDR3 nucleotides read TGTGCCAGCAGTCACCTTGGGGGGCGAAGCTCAGATACGCAGTATTTT.

This clonotype is a singleton in its sample. V is TRBV15 and J is TRBJ2-7, with D possibly being TRBD1 or TRBD2 (5 bases each). Trimming cost V 1 base and J 0 bases, with 10 bases left between them. CDR1 and CDR2 from the germline V gene are LNHNV and YYDKDF (reference sequence). The CDR3 consists of 15 residues. CDR3 sequence (DNA): TGTGCCACCAGCAGAGTGGGGGAGAGCTCCTACGAGCAGTACTTC. This translates into CATSRVGESSYEQYF.

V usage is TRBV7-9 and J usage is TRBJ2-4; possibly TRBD2 for D (7 bases). Trimming took off 4 bases at V and 15 bases at J, with 28 bases between the two ends. Germline-derived CDR1 and CDR2 are SEHNR and FQNEAQ (reference sequence). The CDR3 loop spans 16 amino acids. The CDR3 loop reads CASSSPIGGGTYERYF. The CDR3 bases are TGTGCCAGCAGCTCCCCTATAGGGGGGGGGACCTACGAGCGGTACTTC.

This clonotype showed up just once. One junction end does not reproduce the germline sequence, and a read error may be involved. In DNA form, the CDR3 reads TGCAGCGTCCTTAGGGGGTTGGAGTCCTGCGAGCAGTACTTC. Its translation: CSVLRGLESCEQYF. The chain couples TRBV29-1 to TRBJ2-7; D might be TRBD1 (6 bases). Germline CDR1 is SQVTM and CDR2 is ANQGSEA. This CDR3 has 14 amino acids.

This clonotype was detected only a few times. The chain couples TRBV7-2 to TRBJ1-2; D unresolved. Per the germline V gene, CDR1 is SGHTA and CDR2 is FQGNSA. V shed 1 base and J shed 7 bases, with 13 bases lying between them. The CDR3 totals 14 residues. CDR3 nucleotides: TGTGCCAGCAGCTTAGAAGTTACGGTTTGTGGCTACACCTTC. Translated: CASSLEVTVCGYTF.

The CDR3 loop reads CASSLEFGAAFF. Written as DNA, the CDR3 is TGTGCCAGCAGTTTAGAATTCGGTGCAGCTTTCTTT. This chain connects TRBV12-3 or TRBV12-4 to TRBJ1-1, with D uncertain. This CDR3 has 12 amino acids. V shed 1 base and J shed 10 bases, with 10 bases lying between them.